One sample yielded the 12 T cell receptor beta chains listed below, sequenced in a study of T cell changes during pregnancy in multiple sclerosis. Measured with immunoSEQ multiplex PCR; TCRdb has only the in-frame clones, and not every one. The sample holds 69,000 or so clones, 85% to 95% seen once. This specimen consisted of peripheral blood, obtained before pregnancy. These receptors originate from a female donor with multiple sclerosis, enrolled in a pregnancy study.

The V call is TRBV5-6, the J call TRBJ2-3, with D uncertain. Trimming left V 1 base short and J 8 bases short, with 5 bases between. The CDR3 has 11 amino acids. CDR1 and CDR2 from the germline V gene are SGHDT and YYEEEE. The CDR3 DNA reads TGTGCCAGCAGCTTGAGGAGTACGCAGTATTTT. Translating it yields CASSLRSTQYF.

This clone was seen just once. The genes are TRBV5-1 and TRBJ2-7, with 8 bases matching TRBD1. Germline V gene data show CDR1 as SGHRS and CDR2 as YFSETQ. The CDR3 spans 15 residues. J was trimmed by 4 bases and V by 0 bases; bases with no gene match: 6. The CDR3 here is CASSLAVTGVYEQYF. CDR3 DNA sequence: TGCGCCAGCAGCTTGGCCGTGACAGGGGTTTACGAGCAGTACTTC.

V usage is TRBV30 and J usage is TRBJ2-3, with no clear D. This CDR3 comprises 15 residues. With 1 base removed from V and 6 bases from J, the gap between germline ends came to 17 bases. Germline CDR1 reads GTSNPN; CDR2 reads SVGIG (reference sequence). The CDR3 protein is CAWSGASTPADTQYF. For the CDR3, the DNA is TGTGCCTGGAGTGGGGCGAGTACCCCGGCGGATACGCAGTATTTT.

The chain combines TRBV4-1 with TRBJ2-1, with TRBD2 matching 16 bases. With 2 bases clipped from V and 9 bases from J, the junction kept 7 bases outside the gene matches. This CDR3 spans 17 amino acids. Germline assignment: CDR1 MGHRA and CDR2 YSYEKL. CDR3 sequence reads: CASSQKGLAGGPGEQFF. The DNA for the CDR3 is TGCGCCAGCAGCCAAAAGGGACTAGCGGGAGGGCCGGGTGAGCAGTTCTTC.

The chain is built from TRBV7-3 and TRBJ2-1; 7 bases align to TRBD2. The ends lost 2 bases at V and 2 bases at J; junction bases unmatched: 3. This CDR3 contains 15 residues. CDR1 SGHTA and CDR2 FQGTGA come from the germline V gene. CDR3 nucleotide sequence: TGTGCCAGCAGCTTATCGGGACTAACCTACAATGAGCAGTTCTTC. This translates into CASSLSGLTYNEQFF.

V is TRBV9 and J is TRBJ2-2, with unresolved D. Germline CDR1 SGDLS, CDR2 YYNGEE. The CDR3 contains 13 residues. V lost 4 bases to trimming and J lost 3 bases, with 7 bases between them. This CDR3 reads CASSPQHTGELFF. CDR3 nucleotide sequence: TGTGCCAGCAGCCCACAGCACACCGGGGAGCTGTTTTTT. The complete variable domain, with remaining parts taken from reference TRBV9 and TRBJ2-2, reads DSGVTQTPKHLITATGQRVTLRCSPRSGDLSVYWYQQSLDQGLQFLIQYYNGEERAKGNILERFSAQQFPDLHSELNLSSLELGDSALYFCASSPQHTGELFFGEGSRLTVL.

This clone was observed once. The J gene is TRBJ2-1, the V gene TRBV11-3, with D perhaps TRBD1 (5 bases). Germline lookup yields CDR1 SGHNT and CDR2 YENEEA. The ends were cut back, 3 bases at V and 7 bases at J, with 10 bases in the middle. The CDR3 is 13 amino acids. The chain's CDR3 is CASSFRDHNEQFF. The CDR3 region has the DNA TGTGCCAGCAGCTTCAGGGATCATAATGAGCAGTTCTTC.

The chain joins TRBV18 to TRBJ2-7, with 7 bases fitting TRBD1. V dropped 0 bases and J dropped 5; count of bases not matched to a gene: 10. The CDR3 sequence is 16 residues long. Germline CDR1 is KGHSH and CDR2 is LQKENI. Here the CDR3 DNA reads TGTGCCAGCTCACCACCGATGCCGGGACAGACCAACGAGCAGTACTTC. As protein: CASSPPMPGQTNEQYF.

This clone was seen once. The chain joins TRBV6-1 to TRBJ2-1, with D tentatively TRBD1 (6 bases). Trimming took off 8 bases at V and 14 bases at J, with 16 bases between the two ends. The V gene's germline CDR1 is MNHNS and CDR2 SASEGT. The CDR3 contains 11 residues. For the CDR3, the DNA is TGTGCCAGCGGCACAGGGAGAGGGGAGTTCTTC. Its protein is CASGTGRGEFF.

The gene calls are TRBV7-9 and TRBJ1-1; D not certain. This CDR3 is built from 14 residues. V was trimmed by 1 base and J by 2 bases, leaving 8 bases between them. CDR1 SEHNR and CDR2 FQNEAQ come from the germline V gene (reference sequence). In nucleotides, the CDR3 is TGTGCCAGCAGCTTAGAACCCACTAACACTGAAGCTTTCTTT. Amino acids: CASSLEPTNTEAFF.

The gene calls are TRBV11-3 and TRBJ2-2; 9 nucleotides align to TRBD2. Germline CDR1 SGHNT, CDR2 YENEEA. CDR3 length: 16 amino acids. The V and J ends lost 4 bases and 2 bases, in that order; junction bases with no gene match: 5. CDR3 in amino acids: CASSSATSGNTGELFF. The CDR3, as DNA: TGTGCCAGCAGCTCCGCGACTAGCGGCAACACCGGGGAGCTGTTTTTT.

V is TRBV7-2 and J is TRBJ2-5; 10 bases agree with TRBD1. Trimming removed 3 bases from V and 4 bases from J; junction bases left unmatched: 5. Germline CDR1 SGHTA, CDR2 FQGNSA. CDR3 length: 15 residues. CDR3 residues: CASSLAGTGVETQYF. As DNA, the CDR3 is TGTGCCAGCAGCTTGGCCGGGACAGGGGTAGAGACCCAGTACTTC.